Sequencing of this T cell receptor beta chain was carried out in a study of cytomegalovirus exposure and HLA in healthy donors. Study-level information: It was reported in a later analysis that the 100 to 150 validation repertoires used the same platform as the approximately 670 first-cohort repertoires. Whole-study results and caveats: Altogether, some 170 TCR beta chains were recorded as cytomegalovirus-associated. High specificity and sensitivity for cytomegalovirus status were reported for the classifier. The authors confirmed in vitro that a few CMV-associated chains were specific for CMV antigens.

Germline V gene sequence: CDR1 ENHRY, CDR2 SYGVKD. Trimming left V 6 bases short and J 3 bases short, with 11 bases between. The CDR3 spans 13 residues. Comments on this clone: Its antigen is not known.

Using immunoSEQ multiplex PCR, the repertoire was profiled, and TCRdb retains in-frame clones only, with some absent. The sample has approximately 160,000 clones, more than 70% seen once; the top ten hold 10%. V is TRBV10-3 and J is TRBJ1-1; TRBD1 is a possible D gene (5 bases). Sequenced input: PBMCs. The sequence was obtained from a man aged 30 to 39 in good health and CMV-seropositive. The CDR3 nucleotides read TGTGCCATCAGATTCCCGACAGACACTGAAGCTTTCTTT. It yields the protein CAIRFPTDTEAFF.